This TCR beta chain was captured by sequencing in a study of T-cell memory formation after mild COVID-19. Study summary: Most TCR clusters belonged to a single donor.

TCRdb re-called the 5' RACE reads with MiXCR, one entry per CDR3 protein. Of 100,000 to 130,000 distinct CDR3 sequences in the sample, roughly 19% are singletons; the top ten hold 5% to 7%. This clonotype was seen a few times. Antigen unknown. Study results and limitations: Researchers found some responding clones in pre-infection memory, a sign that cross-reactive memory joined. There was a balanced CD4/CD8 profile in clones contracting day 15 to 85, and later expanders leaned CD4+.

Sequencing input: PBMCs or a T cell subset sorted from them (not recorded which). The sequence came from a man between 18 and 35 years old who had mild COVID-19 (a few samples of this study predate the infection). Cell type and time point are not known.

Written as DNA, the CDR3 is TGCAGTGCTAGTCACCAGCGGGGGGGAAGAGATACGCAGTATTTT. This encodes CSASHQRGGRDTQYF. J is TRBJ2-3 and V is TRBV20-1; 10 nucleotides agree with TRBD2. The CDR3 is 15 amino acids. Germline-derived CDR1 and CDR2 are DFQATT and SNEGSKA (reference sequence). V lost 3 bases, J lost 5 bases, and 8 bases stayed unmatched.